The source of this T cell receptor beta chain is a study of glioma-infiltrating T cells. The iRepertoire nested amplicon-rescue multiplex PCR amplified TCR alpha and beta CDR3s from RNA. Input was 100-400 ng of tissue mRNA or PBMC total RNA. TCRdb reanalysed the multiplex PCR reads using MiXCR and keeps one entry per CDR3 protein. The data show about 93,000 distinct CDR3 sequences, approximately 39% seen once. Overall study results and limits: Tissue and blood shared very few CDR3 sequences. Non-neoplastic patients had below-expected tissue-blood divergence, while all gliomas exceeded expectation.

Regarding this clonotype: Its antigen is not identified.

This clonotype was sampled from a human donor with low-grade glioma or glioblastoma, undergoing nonglioma brain surgery, or in good health (not recorded which). Material for sequencing was glioma tissue, nonneoplastic brain tissue, or PBMCs (not recorded which).

CDR3 region: CASSVYGGRETQYF. Here the CDR3 DNA reads TGTGCCAGCAGCGTATACGGGGGTCGAGAGACCCAGTACTTC. The V call is TRBV7-2, the J call TRBJ2-5; tentatively, D is TRBD2 (6 bases). CDR1 and CDR2 from the germline V gene are SGHTA and FQGNSA. This CDR3 is 14 amino acids long. The V end lost 5 bases, the J end lost 4 bases, and 14 bases lay between the germline ends.